This T cell receptor (beta chain) was found in a study of cytomegalovirus exposure and HLA in healthy donors. Notes on the study in general: HLA allele associations emerged for under 20,000 TCR beta sequences in a later analysis, at 0.05 false discovery rate.

The PCR ran on 60 Vbeta and 13 Jbeta primers. Profiled with immunoSEQ multiplex PCR; TCRdb holds only in-frame clones, not every one. The data contain 150,000 to 200,000 clones, 65% to 85% of them singletons. Comments on this clone: Its target is unknown.

The CDR3 runs to 15 residues. Trimming pared 4 bases from V and 7 bases from J, leaving 20 bases between. Germline CDR1 and CDR2: SGHDT and YYEEEE. This sequence was found in a girl between 5 and 17 years old in good health and CMV-seropositive. Material: PBMCs. V is TRBV5-6 and J is TRBJ1-1; tentative D call: TRBD1 (6 bases). In DNA, the CDR3 is TGTGCCAGCAGCCAATCGGGACACTTGGGTAATGAAGCTTTCTTT. It specifies CASSQSGHLGNEAFF. The entire variable domain, with the rest obtained from reference TRBV5-6 and TRBJ1-1, is as follows: DAGVTQSPTHLIKTRGQQVTLRCSPKSGHDTVSWYQQALGQGPQFIFQYYEEEERQRGNFPDRFSGHQFPNYSSELNVNALLLGDSALYLCASSQSGHLGNEAFFGQGTRLTVV.